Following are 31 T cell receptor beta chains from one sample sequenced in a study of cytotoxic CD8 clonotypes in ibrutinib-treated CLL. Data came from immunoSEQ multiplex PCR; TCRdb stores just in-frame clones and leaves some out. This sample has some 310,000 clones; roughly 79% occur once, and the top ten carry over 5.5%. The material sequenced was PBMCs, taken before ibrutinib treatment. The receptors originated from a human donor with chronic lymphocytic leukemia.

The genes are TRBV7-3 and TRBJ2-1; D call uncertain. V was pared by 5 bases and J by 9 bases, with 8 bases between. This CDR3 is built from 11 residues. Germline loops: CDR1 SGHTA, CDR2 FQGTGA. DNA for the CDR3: TGTGCCAGCAGCAAGTCGGGTGAGCAGTTCTTC. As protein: CASSKSGEQFF.

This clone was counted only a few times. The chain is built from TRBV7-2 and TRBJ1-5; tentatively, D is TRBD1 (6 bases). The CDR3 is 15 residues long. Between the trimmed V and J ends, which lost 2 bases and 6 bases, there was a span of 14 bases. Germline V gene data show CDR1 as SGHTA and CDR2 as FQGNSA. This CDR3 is CASSLTAGALQPQHF. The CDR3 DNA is TGTGCCAGCAGCTTAACGGCAGGGGCACTTCAGCCCCAGCATTTT.

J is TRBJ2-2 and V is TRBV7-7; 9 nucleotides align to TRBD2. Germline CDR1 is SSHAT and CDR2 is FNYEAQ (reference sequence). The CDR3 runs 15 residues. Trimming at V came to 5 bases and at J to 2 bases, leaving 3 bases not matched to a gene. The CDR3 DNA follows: TGTGCCAGCAGCCTGGGACTAGCCAACACCGGGGAGCTGTTTTTT. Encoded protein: CASSLGLANTGELFF.

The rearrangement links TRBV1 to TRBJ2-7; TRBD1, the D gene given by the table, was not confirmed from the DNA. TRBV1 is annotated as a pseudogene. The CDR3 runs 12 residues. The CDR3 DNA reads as TGCACCAGACTTATAGGGGTCAGTGAGCAGTACTTC. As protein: CTRLIGVSEQYF.

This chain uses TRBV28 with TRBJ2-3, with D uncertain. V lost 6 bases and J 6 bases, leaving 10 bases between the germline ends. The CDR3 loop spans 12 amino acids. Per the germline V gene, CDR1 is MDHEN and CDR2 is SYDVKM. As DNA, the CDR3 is TGTGCCAGCAGCTCAGATGCTGATACGCAGTATTTT. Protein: CASSSDADTQYF.

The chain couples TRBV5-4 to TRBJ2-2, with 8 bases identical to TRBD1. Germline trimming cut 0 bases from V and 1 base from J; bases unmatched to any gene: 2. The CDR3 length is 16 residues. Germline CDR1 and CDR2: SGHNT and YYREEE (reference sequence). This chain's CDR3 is CASSLGTGKNTGELFF. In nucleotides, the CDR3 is TGTGCCAGCAGCTTGGGGACAGGGAAGAACACCGGGGAGCTGTTTTTT.

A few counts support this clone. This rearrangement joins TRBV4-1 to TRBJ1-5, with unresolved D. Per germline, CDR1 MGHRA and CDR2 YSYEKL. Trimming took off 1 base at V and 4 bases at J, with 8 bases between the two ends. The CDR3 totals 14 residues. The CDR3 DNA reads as TGCGCCAGCAGCCAAGTTGCAGGTAATCAGCCCCAGCATTTT. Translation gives CASSQVAGNQPQHF.

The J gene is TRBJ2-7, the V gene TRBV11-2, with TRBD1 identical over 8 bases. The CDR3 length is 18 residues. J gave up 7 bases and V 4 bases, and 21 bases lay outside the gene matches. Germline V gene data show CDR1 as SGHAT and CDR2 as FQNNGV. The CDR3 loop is CASSSGNKGQALIWEQYF. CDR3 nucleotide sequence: TGTGCCAGCAGCTCCGGGAACAAGGGACAGGCCTTAATTTGGGAGCAGTACTTC.

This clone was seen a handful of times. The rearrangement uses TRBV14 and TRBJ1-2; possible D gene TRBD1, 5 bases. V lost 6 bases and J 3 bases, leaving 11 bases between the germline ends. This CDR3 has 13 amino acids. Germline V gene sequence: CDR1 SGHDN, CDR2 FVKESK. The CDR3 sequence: CASRGGDDYGYTF. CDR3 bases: TGTGCCAGCAGAGGAGGGGATGACTATGGCTACACCTTC.

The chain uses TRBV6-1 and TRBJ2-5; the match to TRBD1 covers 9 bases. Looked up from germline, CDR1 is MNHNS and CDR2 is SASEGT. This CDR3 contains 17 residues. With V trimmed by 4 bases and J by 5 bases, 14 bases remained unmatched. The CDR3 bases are TGTGCCAGCAGTGTTCACAGGGGGCGCGGGATACCGGAGACCCAGTACTTC. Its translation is CASSVHRGRGIPETQYF.

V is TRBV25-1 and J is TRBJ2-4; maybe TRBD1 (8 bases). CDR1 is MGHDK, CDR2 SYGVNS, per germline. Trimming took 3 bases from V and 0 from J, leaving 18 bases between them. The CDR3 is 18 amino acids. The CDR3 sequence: CASSEGDYRGGAKNIQYF. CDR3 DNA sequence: TGTGCCAGCAGTGAGGGGGACTACAGGGGGGGAGCCAAAAACATTCAGTACTTC. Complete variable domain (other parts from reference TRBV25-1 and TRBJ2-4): EADIYQTPRYLVIGTGKKITLECSQTMGHDKMYWYQQDPGMELHLIHYSYGVNSTEKGDLSSESTVSRIRTEHFPLTLESARPSHTSQYLCASSEGDYRGGAKNIQYFGAGTRLSVL.

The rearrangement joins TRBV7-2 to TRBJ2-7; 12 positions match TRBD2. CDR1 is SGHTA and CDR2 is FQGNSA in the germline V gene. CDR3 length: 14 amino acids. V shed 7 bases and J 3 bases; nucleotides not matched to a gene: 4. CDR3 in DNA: TGTGCCAGCAACGGACTAGCGGGAAGCTACGAGCAGTACTTC. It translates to CASNGLAGSYEQYF. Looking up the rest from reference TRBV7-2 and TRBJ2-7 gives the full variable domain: GAGVSQSPSNKVTEKGKDVELRCDPISGHTALYWYRQSLGQGLEFLIYFQGNSAPDKSGLPSDRFSAERTGGSVSTLTIQRTQQEDSAVYLCASNGLAGSYEQYFGPGTRLTVT.

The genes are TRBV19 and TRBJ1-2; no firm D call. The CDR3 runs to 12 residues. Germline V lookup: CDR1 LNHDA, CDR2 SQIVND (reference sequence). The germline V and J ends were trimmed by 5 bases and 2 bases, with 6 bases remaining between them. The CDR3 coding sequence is TGTGCCAGTAGTCCTGACAACTATGGCTACACCTTC. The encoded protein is CASSPDNYGYTF. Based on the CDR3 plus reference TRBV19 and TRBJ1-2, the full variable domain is DGGITQSPKYLFRKEGQNVTLSCEQNLNHDAMYWYRQDPGQGLRLIYYSQIVNDFQKGDIAEGYSVSREKKESFPLTVTSAQKNPTAFYLCASSPDNYGYTFGSGTRLTVV.

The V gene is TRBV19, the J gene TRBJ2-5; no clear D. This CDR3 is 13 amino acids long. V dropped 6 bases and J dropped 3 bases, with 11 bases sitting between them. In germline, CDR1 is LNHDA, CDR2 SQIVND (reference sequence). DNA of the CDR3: TGTGCCAGTAGGCAAGGGCTAGAAGAGACCCAGTACTTC. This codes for CASRQGLEETQYF.

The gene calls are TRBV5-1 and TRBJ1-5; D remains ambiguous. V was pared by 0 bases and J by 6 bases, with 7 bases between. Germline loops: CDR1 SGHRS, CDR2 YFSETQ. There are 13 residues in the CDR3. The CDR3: CASSLVTSQPQHF. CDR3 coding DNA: TGCGCCAGCAGCTTGGTGACATCTCAGCCCCAGCATTTT. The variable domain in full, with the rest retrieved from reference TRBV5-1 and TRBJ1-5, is KAGVTQTPRYLIKTRGQQVTLSCSPISGHRSVSWYQQTPGQGLQFLFEYFSETQRNKGNFPGRFSGRQFSNSRSEMNVSTLELGDSALYLCASSLVTSQPQHFGDGTRLSIL.

The CDR3 region has the DNA TGCGCCAGCAGCTTGGACGTAGCGGGGGACACAGATACGCAGTATTTT. Amino acids: CASSLDVAGDTDTQYF. The J gene is TRBJ2-3, the V gene TRBV5-1; 9 nucleotides align to TRBD2. Per the germline V gene, CDR1 is SGHRS and CDR2 is YFSETQ. CDR3 length: 16 residues. The trim removed 0 bases at V and 2 bases at J, leaving 4 bases unmatched. Complete variable domain (other parts from reference TRBV5-1 and TRBJ2-3): KAGVTQTPRYLIKTRGQQVTLSCSPISGHRSVSWYQQTPGQGLQFLFEYFSETQRNKGNFPGRFSGRQFSNSRSEMNVSTLELGDSALYLCASSLDVAGDTDTQYFGPGTRLTVL.

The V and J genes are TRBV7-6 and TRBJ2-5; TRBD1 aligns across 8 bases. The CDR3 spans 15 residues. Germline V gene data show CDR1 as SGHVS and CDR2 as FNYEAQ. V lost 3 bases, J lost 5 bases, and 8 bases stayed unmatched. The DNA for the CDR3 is TGTGCCAGCAGCTTTTTGGCACAGGGGGTTGAGACCCAGTACTTC. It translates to CASSFLAQGVETQYF.

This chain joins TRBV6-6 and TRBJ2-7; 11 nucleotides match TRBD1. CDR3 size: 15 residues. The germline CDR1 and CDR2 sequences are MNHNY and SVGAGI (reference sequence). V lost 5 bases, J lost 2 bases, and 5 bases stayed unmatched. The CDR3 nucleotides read TGTGCCAGCAGTCTTGGACAGGGGGCCCCCTACGAGCAGTACTTC. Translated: CASSLGQGAPYEQYF.

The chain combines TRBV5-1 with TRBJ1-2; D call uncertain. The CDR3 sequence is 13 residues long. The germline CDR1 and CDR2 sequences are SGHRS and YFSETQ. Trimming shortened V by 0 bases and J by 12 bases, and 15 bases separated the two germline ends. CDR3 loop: CASSLEDPSYNTF. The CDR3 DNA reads TGCGCCAGCAGCTTGGAGGACCCCTCGTATAACACCTTC.

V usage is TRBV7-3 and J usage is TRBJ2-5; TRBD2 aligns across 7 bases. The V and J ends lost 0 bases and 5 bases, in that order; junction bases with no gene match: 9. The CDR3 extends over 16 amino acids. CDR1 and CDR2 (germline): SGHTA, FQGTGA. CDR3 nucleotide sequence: TGTGCCAGCAGCTTAACTGGTGGGAGGGCCTTCGAGACCCAGTACTTC. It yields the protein CASSLTGGRAFETQYF.

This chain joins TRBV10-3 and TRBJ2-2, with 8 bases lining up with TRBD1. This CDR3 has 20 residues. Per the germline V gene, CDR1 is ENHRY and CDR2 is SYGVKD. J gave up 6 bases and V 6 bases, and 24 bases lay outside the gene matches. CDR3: CAISLPIGQGWESVPGELFF. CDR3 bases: TGTGCCATCAGCCTCCCAATTGGACAGGGTTGGGAGTCAGTTCCCGGGGAGCTGTTTTTT.

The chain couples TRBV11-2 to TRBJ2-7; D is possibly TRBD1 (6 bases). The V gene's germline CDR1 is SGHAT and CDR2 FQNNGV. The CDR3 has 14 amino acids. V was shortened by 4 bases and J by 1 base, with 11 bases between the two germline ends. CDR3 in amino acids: CASSSRDTSYEQYF. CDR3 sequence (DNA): TGTGCCAGCAGCTCCCGGGACACTTCCTACGAGCAGTACTTC.

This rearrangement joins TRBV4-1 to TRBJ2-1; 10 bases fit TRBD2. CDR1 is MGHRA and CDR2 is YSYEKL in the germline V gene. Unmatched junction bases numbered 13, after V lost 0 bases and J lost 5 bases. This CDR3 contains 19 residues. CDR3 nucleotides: TGCGCCAGCAGCCAAGAAGGTGGGTTGCTAGCGGGAGTCCACAATGAGCAGTTCTTC. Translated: CASSQEGGLLAGVHNEQFF.

The chain's CDR3 is CASSLRADTQYF. For the CDR3, the DNA is TGTGCCAGCAGCTTACGTGCAGATACGCAGTATTTT. This rearrangement joins TRBV11-1 to TRBJ2-3; D not certain. CDR1 and CDR2 (germline): SGHAT, FQDESV (reference sequence). The CDR3 length is 12 residues. The V and J ends lost 2 bases and 4 bases respectively, with 4 bases between them.

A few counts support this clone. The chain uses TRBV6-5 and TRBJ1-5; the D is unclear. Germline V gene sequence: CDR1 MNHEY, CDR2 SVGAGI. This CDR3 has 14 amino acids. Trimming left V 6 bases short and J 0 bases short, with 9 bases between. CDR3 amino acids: CASSSRYSNQPQHF. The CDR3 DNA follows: TGTGCCAGCAGCTCCAGATATAGCAATCAGCCCCAGCATTTT.

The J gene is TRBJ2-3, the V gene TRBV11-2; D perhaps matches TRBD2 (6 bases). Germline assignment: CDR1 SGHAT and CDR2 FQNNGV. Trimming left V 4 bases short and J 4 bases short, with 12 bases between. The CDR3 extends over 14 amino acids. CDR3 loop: CASSSGLSADTQYF. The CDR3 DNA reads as TGTGCCAGCAGCTCGGGACTCTCGGCAGATACGCAGTATTTT.

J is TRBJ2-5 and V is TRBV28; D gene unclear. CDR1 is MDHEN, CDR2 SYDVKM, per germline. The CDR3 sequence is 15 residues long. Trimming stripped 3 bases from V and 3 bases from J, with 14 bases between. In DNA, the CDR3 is TGTGCCAGCAGTTTGGTTGGTATGTCGGAAGAGACCCAGTACTTC. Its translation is CASSLVGMSEETQYF.

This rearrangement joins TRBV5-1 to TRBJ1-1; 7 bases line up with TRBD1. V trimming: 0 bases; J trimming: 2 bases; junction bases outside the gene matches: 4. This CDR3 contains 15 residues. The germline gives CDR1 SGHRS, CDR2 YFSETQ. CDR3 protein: CASSLVAGGNTEAFF. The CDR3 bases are TGCGCCAGCAGCTTGGTAGCAGGGGGAAACACTGAAGCTTTCTTT.

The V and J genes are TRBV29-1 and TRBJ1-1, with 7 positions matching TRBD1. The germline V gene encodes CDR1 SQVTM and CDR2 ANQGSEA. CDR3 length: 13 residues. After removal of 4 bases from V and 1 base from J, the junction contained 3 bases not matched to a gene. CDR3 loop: CSVVGTENTEAFF. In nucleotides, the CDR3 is TGCAGCGTTGTCGGGACAGAGAACACTGAAGCTTTCTTT.

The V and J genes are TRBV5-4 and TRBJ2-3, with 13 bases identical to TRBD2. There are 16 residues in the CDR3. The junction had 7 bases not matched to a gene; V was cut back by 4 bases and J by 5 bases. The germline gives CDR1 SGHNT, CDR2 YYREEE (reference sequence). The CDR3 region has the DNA TGTGCCAGCAGCATGGCCGGACTAGCGGGAGTAGATACGCAGTATTTT. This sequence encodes CASSMAGLAGVDTQYF.

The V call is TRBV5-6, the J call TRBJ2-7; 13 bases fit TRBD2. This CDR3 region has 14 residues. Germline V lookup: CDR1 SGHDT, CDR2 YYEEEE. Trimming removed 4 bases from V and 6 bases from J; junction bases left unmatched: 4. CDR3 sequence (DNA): TGTGCCAGCAGCATTGGACTAGCGGGAGTCGAGCAGTACTTC. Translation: CASSIGLAGVEQYF. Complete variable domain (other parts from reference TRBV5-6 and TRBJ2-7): DAGVTQSPTHLIKTRGQQVTLRCSPKSGHDTVSWYQQALGQGPQFIFQYYEEEERQRGNFPDRFSGHQFPNYSSELNVNALLLGDSALYLCASSIGLAGVEQYFGPGTRLTVT.